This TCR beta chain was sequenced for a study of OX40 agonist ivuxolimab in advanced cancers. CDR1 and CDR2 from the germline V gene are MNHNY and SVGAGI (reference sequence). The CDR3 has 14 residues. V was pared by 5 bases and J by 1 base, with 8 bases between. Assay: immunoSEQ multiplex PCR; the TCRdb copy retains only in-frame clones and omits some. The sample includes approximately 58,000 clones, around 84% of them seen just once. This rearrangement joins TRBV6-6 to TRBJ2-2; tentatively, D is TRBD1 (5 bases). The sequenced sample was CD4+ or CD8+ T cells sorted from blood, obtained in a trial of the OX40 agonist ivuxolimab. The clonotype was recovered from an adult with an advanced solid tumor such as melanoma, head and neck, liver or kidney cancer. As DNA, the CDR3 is TGTGCCAGCAGTAACGGACAGAACACCGGGGAGCTGTTTTTT. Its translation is CASSNGQNTGELFF.